The 22 T cell receptor beta chains below come from one sample, sequenced in a study of vaccination effects on CD4 cells after COVID-19. Their specific antigens are unknown. This table comes from immunoSEQ multiplex PCR, and its TCRdb copy is limited to in-frame clones, with some not included. The sample carries about 26,000 clones, around 78% recorded once. Expansion with viral peptide pools was applied to antigen-specific CD4+ T cells by the ViraFEST assay prior to sequencing. An approximately 10-day culture period preceded the isolation of CD4+ T cells. The individual was infected with SARS-CoV-2 between March and December 2020, as confirmed by PCR. Sequencing used CD4+ T cells from PBMCs cultured with HCoV-NL63 spike peptides, obtained before COVID-19 vaccination. Receptors were obtained from a human donor who had a prior SARS-CoV-2 infection.

A few counts support this clone. The genes are TRBV3-1 (or the pseudogene TRBV3-2) and TRBJ2-2; D is uncertain. This CDR3 comprises 12 residues. CDR1 is LGHDT and CDR2 is YNNKEL in the germline V gene (reference sequence). The ends were cut back, 7 bases at V and 4 bases at J, with 7 bases in the middle. CDR3 in DNA: TGTGCCAGCATAAGCAGCACCGGGGAGCTGTTTTTT. Protein sequence: CASISSTGELFF.

The rearrangement links TRBV4-3 to TRBJ2-2; 7 bases line up with TRBD2. The CDR3 is 14 amino acids. Germline V gives CDR1 LGHNA, CDR2 YSLEER. Trimming took 1 base from V and 6 from J; bases not matched to a gene: 2. The CDR3 DNA reads as TGCGCCAGCAGCCAAGGACTAGCCGCCGGGGAGCTGTTTTTT. Its protein product is CASSQGLAAGELFF.

The rearrangement uses TRBV3-1 (or the pseudogene TRBV3-2) and TRBJ1-2, with TRBD1 identical over 7 bases. The CDR3 is made up of 14 amino acids. The V gene end was trimmed by 4 bases and the J gene end by 4 bases; junction bases not matched to a gene: 6. Per the germline V gene, CDR1 is LGHDT and CDR2 is YNNKEL (reference sequence). CDR3 sequence (DNA): TGTGCCAGCAGCCCAGGGGGGGATGGCTATGGCTACACCTTC. Its translation: CASSPGGDGYGYTF.

In DNA, the CDR3 is TGTGCCAGTAGTATTCTACTAGCGGTTACCGGGGAGCTGTTTTTT. Protein product: CASSILLAVTGELFF. The chain is built from TRBV19 and TRBJ2-2; 8 bases match TRBD2. With 3 bases clipped from V and 5 bases from J, the junction kept 5 bases outside the gene matches. Germline V gene lookup returns CDR1 LNHDA and CDR2 SQIVND (reference sequence). This CDR3 contains 15 residues.

The chain recombines TRBV2 with TRBJ2-7; D may match TRBD1 or TRBD2 (5 bases each). Germline V gene data show CDR1 as SNHLY and CDR2 as FYNNEI. V lost 3 bases and J 2 bases, leaving 11 bases between the germline ends. This CDR3 is 14 amino acids long. The CDR3 spells CASSEEVGAYEQYF. CDR3 sequence (DNA): TGTGCCAGCAGTGAGGAGGTGGGGGCCTACGAGCAGTACTTC. Filled out from reference TRBV2 and TRBJ2-7, the complete variable domain reads EPEVTQTPSHQVTQMGQEVILRCVPISNHLYFYWYRQILGQKVEFLVSFYNNEISEKSEIFDDQFSVERPDGSNFTLKIRSTKLEDSAMYFCASSEEVGAYEQYFGPGTRLTVT.

This sequence joins TRBV18 and TRBJ2-3; 7 bases match TRBD1. Trimming took 3 bases from V and 1 from J; bases not matched to a gene: 7. CDR3 length: 16 residues. From germline, CDR1 is KGHSH and CDR2 LQKENI. In DNA, the CDR3 is TGTGCCAGCTCACCCGTGGGCACAGGGGGCACAGATACGCAGTATTTT. It encodes CASSPVGTGGTDTQYF.

This clone was recorded once. The chain links TRBV29-1 to TRBJ2-1, with 15 nucleotides matching TRBD2. The CDR3 is 19 residues long. From germline, CDR1 is SQVTM and CDR2 ANQGSEA. J was trimmed by 5 bases and V by 6 bases; bases with no gene match: 17. The CDR3 is CSVLTGGRTSGRVHNEQFF. In nucleotides, the CDR3 is TGCAGCGTCCTGACAGGGGGCAGGACTAGCGGGAGGGTCCACAATGAGCAGTTCTTC.

V and J are TRBV28 and TRBJ1-5, with D unresolved. The CDR3 runs 16 residues. V gave up 4 bases and J gave up 5 bases, with 18 bases separating them. Germline V gene lookup returns CDR1 MDHEN and CDR2 SYDVKM. This CDR3 reads CASSSMLLGSDQPQHF. Written as DNA, the CDR3 is TGTGCCAGCAGTTCAATGTTATTGGGATCCGATCAGCCCCAGCATTTT. Full variable domain (remainder filled in from reference TRBV28 and TRBJ1-5): DVKVTQSSRYLVKRTGEKVFLECVQDMDHENMFWYRQDPGLGLRLIYFSYDVKMKEKGDIPEGYSVSREKKERFSLILESASTNQTSMYLCASSSMLLGSDQPQHFGDGTRLSIL.

This clone has just a few counts. The chain has TRBV7-9 and TRBJ1-1; D remains unclear. The V and J ends lost 5 bases and 4 bases respectively, with 17 bases between them. Looked up from germline, CDR1 is SEHNR and CDR2 is FQNEAQ (reference sequence). This CDR3 comprises 15 residues. CDR3: CASSPVGSLGTEAFF. CDR3 DNA sequence: TGTGCCAGCAGCCCCGTCGGGTCCTTGGGCACTGAAGCTTTCTTT.

The chain uses TRBV19 and TRBJ1-2; TRBD1 agrees at 7 bases. V was pared by 6 bases and J by 3 bases, with 4 bases of the junction left unmatched. The germline V gene has CDR1 LNHDA and CDR2 SQIVND (reference sequence). CDR3 size: 13 residues. DNA for the CDR3: TGTGCCAGTAGCCACAGGGGAGACTATGGCTACACCTTC. It yields the protein CASSHRGDYGYTF. Variable domain in full (rest from reference TRBV19 and TRBJ1-2): DGGITQSPKYLFRKEGQNVTLSCEQNLNHDAMYWYRQDPGQGLRLIYYSQIVNDFQKGDIAEGYSVSREKKESFPLTVTSAQKNPTAFYLCASSHRGDYGYTFGSGTRLTVV.

The V gene is TRBV7-9, the J gene TRBJ1-2; 9 positions agree with TRBD1. CDR1 SEHNR and CDR2 FQNEAQ come from the germline V gene (reference sequence). The CDR3 is made up of 14 amino acids. The junction had 3 bases not matched to a gene; V was cut back by 3 bases and J by 4 bases. CDR3 sequence: CASSLNRGLYGYTF. In DNA, the CDR3 is TGTGCCAGCAGCTTGAACAGGGGGCTCTATGGCTACACCTTC.

This sequence joins TRBV12-3 or TRBV12-4 and TRBJ1-1; no definite D call. The CDR3 contains 13 residues. The V end was cut by 5 bases, the J end by 1 base, with 8 bases between. CDR3 sequence reads: CASSPVSNTEAFF. The CDR3 DNA follows: TGTGCCAGCAGTCCCGTTTCGAACACTGAAGCTTTCTTT.

CDR3 coding DNA: TGCGCCAGCAGCTTGGCAACCGCGGGGAACTATGGCTACACCTTC. Translated, it gives CASSLATAGNYGYTF. The V and J genes are TRBV5-1 and TRBJ1-2; D unresolved. Per germline, CDR1 SGHRS and CDR2 YFSETQ. The CDR3 runs 15 residues. Trimming left V 0 bases short and J 2 bases short, with 11 bases between.

The chain uses TRBV18 and TRBJ1-1, with 10 bases matching TRBD1. The germline gives CDR1 KGHSH, CDR2 LQKENI. The J segment lost 6 bases and the V segment lost 4 bases, leaving 5 bases of the junction unmatched. The CDR3 is 14 amino acids. CDR3 residues: CASSQDRGESEAFF. DNA of the CDR3: TGTGCCAGCTCACAGGACAGGGGGGAGTCTGAAGCTTTCTTT.

The chain has TRBV9 and TRBJ2-6; D is unclear. Trimming cost V 2 bases and J 4 bases, with 4 bases left between them. Germline V lookup: CDR1 SGDLS, CDR2 YYNGEE. The length of the CDR3 is 13 residues. The CDR3 region has the DNA TGTGCCAGCAGCGTGTACGGGGCCAACGTCCTGACTTTC. It translates to CASSVYGANVLTF.

This clone has only a few counts. The V and J genes are TRBV18 and TRBJ1-3; D remains ambiguous. The V gene's germline CDR1 is KGHSH and CDR2 LQKENI. The CDR3 spans 16 residues. The ends were cut back, 4 bases at V and 0 bases at J, with 13 bases in the middle. CDR3 nucleotides: TGTGCCAGCTCACGTGAAACAGCCCCCTCTGGAAACACCATATATTTT. Protein sequence: CASSRETAPSGNTIYF.

This clone is medium-sized. The chain recombines TRBV5-4 with TRBJ2-6; D perhaps matches TRBD1 (5 bases). V lost 1 base to trimming and J lost 2 bases, with 7 bases between them. CDR1 is SGHNT and CDR2 is YYREEE in the germline V gene (reference sequence). This CDR3 comprises 15 residues. The CDR3 DNA reads TGTGCCAGCAGCTTGCCAGGGACTGGGGCCAACGTCCTGACTTTC. Its translation: CASSLPGTGANVLTF.

The V and J genes are TRBV2 and TRBJ2-2, with D possibly TRBD1 on 5 matching bases. Looked up from germline, CDR1 is SNHLY and CDR2 is FYNNEI. Between the trimmed V and J ends, which lost 6 bases and 5 bases, there was a span of 13 bases. CDR3 size: 14 residues. The CDR3 DNA reads TGTGCCAGCAGCCCGAGACAGATGACCGGGGAGCTGTTTTTT. This encodes CASSPRQMTGELFF.

V is TRBV5-1 and J is TRBJ1-2; a possible D gene is TRBD1 (6 bases). There are 14 residues in the CDR3. With 7 bases removed from V and 2 bases from J, the gap between germline ends came to 15 bases. Per the germline V gene, CDR1 is SGHRS and CDR2 is YFSETQ. CDR3 residues: CASAPGGRNYGYTF. The DNA of the CDR3 is TGCGCCAGCGCCCCGGGGGGCCGAAACTATGGCTACACCTTC.

The chain recombines TRBV6-5 with TRBJ1-1; D might be TRBD1 (5 bases). Germline V gene sequence: CDR1 MNHEY, CDR2 SVGAGI. The V end lost 6 bases, the J end lost 8 bases, and 19 bases lay between the germline ends. The CDR3 spans 14 residues. The CDR3 reads CASRYQTGALEAFF. The DNA of the CDR3 is TGTGCCAGCAGATATCAAACAGGAGCCCTCGAAGCTTTCTTT.

The chain joins TRBV4-2 to TRBJ1-1; D unclear. CDR3 length: 17 residues. The V and J ends lost 0 bases and 0 bases respectively, with 14 bases between them. CDR1 is LGHNA, CDR2 YNFKEQ, per germline. CDR3 protein: CASSQDKERIMNTEAFF. In DNA, the CDR3 is TGTGCCAGCAGCCAAGATAAAGAACGGATCATGAACACTGAAGCTTTCTTT.

This chain uses TRBV14 with TRBJ2-5; TRBD2 agrees at 9 bases. The CDR3 runs 13 residues. J lost 5 bases, V lost 3 bases, and 1 base had no gene match. Germline V gene data show CDR1 as SGHDN and CDR2 as FVKESK. In DNA form, the CDR3 reads TGTGCCAGCAGCCACGGACTAGCGGAGACCCAGTACTTC. Amino acids: CASSHGLAETQYF.